The 15 T cell receptor beta chains below all came from one sample that was sequenced in a study of blood T cell repertoires in COVID-19 (dated by TCRdb to 2018 to 2021). Libraries were made using the immunoSEQ multiplex PCR assay. TCRdb took this table from immuneACCESS and kept in-frame rearrangements with V and J called. Such tables lack part of the clones; where checked against another copy, unresolved V genes explain under half of the gap, and the rest is unexplained. This sample holds about 190,000 clones; roughly 90% were observed only once. Roughly 6% of the sample goes to the ten largest clones. What was sequenced was peripheral blood. Every receptor here comes from a woman aged 40 to 50 who had recovered from COVID-19.

This sequence joins TRBV6-5 and TRBJ2-7, with TRBD2 matching 11 bases. Germline V gene sequence: CDR1 MNHEY, CDR2 SVGAGI. This CDR3 has 16 amino acids. Trimming at V came to 0 bases and at J to 0 bases, leaving 1 base not matched to a gene. CDR3 region: CASSYSGLADSYEQYF. The CDR3 nucleotides are TGTGCCAGCAGTTACTCGGGACTAGCGGACTCCTACGAGCAGTACTTC.

This clone was picked up a small number of times. The chain recombines TRBV7-6 with TRBJ2-2, with 9 bases aligning to TRBD1. The V and J ends lost 4 bases and 4 bases, in that order; junction bases with no gene match: 7. The CDR3 runs 16 residues. The V gene's germline CDR1 is SGHVS and CDR2 FNYEAQ. The chain's CDR3 is CASSSRQGVITGELFF. The CDR3, as DNA: TGTGCCAGCAGCTCTCGACAGGGGGTAATCACCGGGGAGCTGTTTTTT.

The chain combines TRBV5-1 with TRBJ2-1; D may be TRBD1 (5 bases). The CDR3 sequence is 15 residues long. CDR1 and CDR2 from the germline V gene are SGHRS and YFSETQ. With 1 base removed from V and 4 bases from J, the gap between germline ends came to 12 bases. In DNA, the CDR3 is TGCGCCAGCAGCTTGTCTCTACAGGAGTACAATGAGCAGTTCTTC. It yields the protein CASSLSLQEYNEQFF.

CDR3 sequence reads: CASSSGTGTGSGANVLTF. CDR3 in DNA: TGTGCCAGCAGTTCCGGGACAGGGACTGGCTCTGGGGCCAACGTCCTGACTTTC. V gene TRBV25-1 combines with J gene TRBJ2-6, with 9 bases matching TRBD1. The CDR3 runs 18 residues. Per the germline V gene, CDR1 is MGHDK and CDR2 is SYGVNS. V was clipped by 5 bases and J by 0 bases; unmatched bases: 8.

This clone was counted once. The chain employs TRBV7-9 and TRBJ2-2; the D is unclear. From germline, CDR1 is SEHNR and CDR2 FQNEAQ (reference sequence). The CDR3 spans 15 residues. Trimming pared 2 bases from V and 6 bases from J, leaving 13 bases between. CDR3 amino acids: CASSLISLEAGELFF. The CDR3 bases are TGTGCCAGCAGCTTAATTTCCCTAGAGGCCGGGGAGCTGTTTTTT. Full variable domain (rest looked up from reference TRBV7-9 and TRBJ2-2): DTGVSQNPRHKITKRGQNVTFRCDPISEHNRLYWYRQTLGQGPEFLTYFQNEAQLEKSRLLSDRFSAERPKGSFSTLEIQRTEQGDSAMYLCASSLISLEAGELFFGEGSRLTVL.

CDR3 nucleotides: TGTGCCAGCAGTCGAAGGGGGGGCGAGACCAAAAACATTCAGTACTTC. It is translated as CASSRRGGETKNIQYF. This sequence joins TRBV6-6 and TRBJ2-4; the D gene is possibly TRBD2 (7 bases). Trimming took off 5 bases at V and 2 bases at J, with 16 bases between the two ends. This CDR3 has 16 amino acids. Per germline, CDR1 MNHNY and CDR2 SVGAGI (reference sequence).

This clone was detected only a few times. This sequence joins TRBV19 and TRBJ2-1; D is possibly TRBD2 (6 bases). Germline V gene data show CDR1 as LNHDA and CDR2 as SQIVND (reference sequence). This CDR3 is 14 amino acids long. Deletions cut 6 bases from V and 2 bases from J, with 11 bases between. The CDR3 protein is CASRIGSAYNEQFF. As DNA, the CDR3 is TGTGCCAGTAGAATCGGGAGTGCCTACAATGAGCAGTTCTTC.

The chain links TRBV20-1 to TRBJ2-5; D is undetermined. This CDR3 has 13 residues. CDR1 is DFQATT and CDR2 is SNEGSKA in the germline V gene (reference sequence). Trimming pared 5 bases from V and 5 bases from J, leaving 15 bases between. CDR3 in amino acids: CSAGGLDFETQYF. The CDR3 DNA sequence: TGCAGTGCTGGTGGGCTAGATTTCGAGACCCAGTACTTC.

V gene TRBV5-1 combines with J gene TRBJ2-3, with D perhaps TRBD2 (6 bases). The germline CDR1 and CDR2 sequences are SGHRS and YFSETQ. With 2 bases removed from V and 1 base from J, the gap between germline ends came to 17 bases. CDR3 length equals 17 residues. The DNA of the CDR3 is TGCGCCAGCAGCTTAGGGGCTAGCGCGACGGGCACAGATACGCAGTATTTT. Protein sequence: CASSLGASATGTDTQYF.

The chain carries TRBV5-1 and TRBJ2-1; 8 bases match TRBD2. The CDR3 contains 13 residues. Per the germline V gene, CDR1 is SGHRS and CDR2 is YFSETQ. The J segment lost 7 bases and the V segment lost 7 bases, leaving 7 bases of the junction unmatched. The CDR3 DNA reads as TGCGCCAGCCAAGCGGGAGTAATAAATGAGCAGTTCTTC. Its translation: CASQAGVINEQFF.

CDR3: CAWSPAGGRAKNIQYF. The DNA for the CDR3 is TGTGCCTGGAGTCCCGCAGGGGGCAGGGCCAAAAACATTCAGTACTTC. This chain uses TRBV30 with TRBJ2-4; 8 bases are a match to TRBD1. Per germline, CDR1 GTSNPN and CDR2 SVGIG (reference sequence). The CDR3 runs to 16 residues. V was pared by 2 bases and J by 1 base, with 7 bases of the junction left unmatched.

Here the CDR3 reads CASRNSGLSNYGYTF. The CDR3 DNA reads TGTGCCAGCAGAAACTCAGGACTGTCTAACTATGGCTACACCTTC. The chain employs TRBV25-1 and TRBJ1-2; D is uncertain. Trimming removed 6 bases at V and 0 bases at J, with 14 bases between. CDR1 and CDR2 from the germline V gene are MGHDK and SYGVNS. This CDR3 is built from 15 residues.

This clone was picked up a small number of times. The chain combines TRBV7-2 with TRBJ2-7, with 10 bases matching TRBD2. The V and J ends lost 0 bases and 2 bases, in that order; junction bases with no gene match: 1. This CDR3 has 15 amino acids. CDR1 is SGHTA and CDR2 is FQGNSA in the germline V gene. This CDR3 is CASSLALAGTYEQYF. The DNA for the CDR3 is TGTGCCAGCAGCTTAGCACTAGCGGGAACCTACGAGCAGTACTTC.

CDR3 in amino acids: CASKKRAYRGLDNEQFF. The CDR3 DNA reads as TGTGCCAGCAAAAAAAGGGCCTACAGGGGACTGGACAATGAGCAGTTCTTC. This chain links TRBV28 with TRBJ2-1; D may be TRBD1 (7 bases). Between the trimmed V and J ends, which lost 7 bases and 5 bases, there was a span of 24 bases. Germline V lookup: CDR1 MDHEN, CDR2 SYDVKM. This CDR3 is built from 17 residues. Full variable domain (missing parts from reference TRBV28 and TRBJ2-1): DVKVTQSSRYLVKRTGEKVFLECVQDMDHENMFWYRQDPGLGLRLIYFSYDVKMKEKGDIPEGYSVSREKKERFSLILESASTNQTSMYLCASKKRAYRGLDNEQFFGPGTRLTVL.

The chain employs TRBV29-1 and TRBJ2-3; TRBD1 matches at 7 bases. The CDR3 is 16 residues long. J lost 0 bases, V lost 4 bases, and 10 bases had no gene match. CDR1 is SQVTM, CDR2 ANQGSEA, per germline. CDR3 DNA: TGCAGCGTTGTGGGGCAGAGGGACAGCAGCACAGATACGCAGTATTTT. This encodes CSVVGQRDSSTDTQYF.